This TCR beta chain stems from a study of OX40 agonist ivuxolimab in advanced cancers. For the wider study: Ivuxolimab was a fully human IgG2 agonistic monoclonal antibody targeting the costimulatory receptor OX40 (CD134). Intravenous ivuxolimab was administered to patients every 2 weeks at six dose levels: 0.01, 0.1, 0.3, 1.5, 3 and 10 mg/kg. Among the roughly 52 dose-escalation patients, about 20 had hepatocellular carcinoma, about 15 melanoma, 9 renal cell carcinoma and 9 head and neck cancer. A male proportion of 82.7% and a mean age of approximately 58 years, ranging from about 20 to 85, were recorded for the dose-escalation cohort. Prior anti-PD-1, anti-PD-L1 or anti-CTLA-4 therapy was permitted, and 30% to 50% of dose-escalation patients had received checkpoint inhibitors. Partial responses occurred in three dose-escalation patients, of whom one had hepatocellular carcinoma and two had cutaneous melanoma. Peripheral TCRbeta sequencing aimed to test whether ivuxolimab altered TCR sequence diversity and caused clonal T-cell expansion. The paper reports the monotherapy dose-escalation portion (N of about 54 patients) of the phase I ivuxolimab trial.

V is shortened by 3 bases, J by 0 bases, and the region joining them spans 14 bases. According to the germline V gene, CDR1 reads KGHSH and CDR2 reads LQKENI. The cysteine opens and the phenylalanine closes a CDR3 of 16 amino acids. Just the 48-base CDR3 DNA is kept, in frame starting at base 1. Patients with autoimmune disease history or receiving systemic immunosuppression were excluded from the trial. In every dose cohort, peripheral blood was drawn for TCR sequencing at baseline, cycle 4 day 1, and cycle 7 day 1. Samples were obtained from an open-label, multicenter, first-in-human phase I dose-escalation trial of ivuxolimab. Adults with locally advanced or metastatic melanoma, renal cell, hepatocellular, or head and neck squamous cell carcinoma were enrolled in the trial. CD4+ and CD8+ T cells were sorted separately from peripheral blood before TCR sequencing. Concerning this clone: The specificity of this receptor is unknown. Per-nucleotide qualities are absent, and no much larger clonotype sits a single base away.

Results the study describes overall, beyond this receptor: Low levels of normalized T-cell clonal expansion were also seen in some patients who did not respond. In the 0.1-3.0 mg/kg groups, partial responders were among the patients with the lowest normalized peripheral clonal expansion, particularly in CD8+ T cells. After ivuxolimab, CD8+ T cells had more expanded clones than CD4+ T cells on average. At doses of 0.1 to 3.0 mg/kg, clonal expansion of both CD4+ and CD8+ blood T cells was observed from baseline to week 6. The antigen specificity of the clonally expanded peripheral T cells was not determined.

For sequencing of the TCRbeta CDR3 region, genomic DNA was extracted from the sorted cells. TCRbeta CDR3 regions were sequenced using the immunoSEQ Assay. The table comes from immuneACCESS by way of TCRdb, which keeps in-frame sequences with V and J called. Part of the clones is missing from these tables; in studies checked, under half for an unresolved V gene and the rest for unknown reasons. For this sample the table gives around 68,000 clones, of which roughly 90% were detected only once. The ten top clones hold 1% to 1.2% of the sample. This receptor was taken from an adult with an advanced solid tumor such as melanoma, head and neck, liver or kidney cancer. The chain couples TRBV18 to TRBJ1-1; TRBD1 is perhaps the D gene, given 5 matching bases. Sequenced here: CD4+ or CD8+ T cells sorted from blood, sampled in a trial of the OX40 agonist ivuxolimab. The CDR3 region reads CASSPQRQTMNTEAFF. The base sequence is TGTGCCAGCTCACCGCAACGACAGACCATGAACACTGAAGCTTTCTTT.